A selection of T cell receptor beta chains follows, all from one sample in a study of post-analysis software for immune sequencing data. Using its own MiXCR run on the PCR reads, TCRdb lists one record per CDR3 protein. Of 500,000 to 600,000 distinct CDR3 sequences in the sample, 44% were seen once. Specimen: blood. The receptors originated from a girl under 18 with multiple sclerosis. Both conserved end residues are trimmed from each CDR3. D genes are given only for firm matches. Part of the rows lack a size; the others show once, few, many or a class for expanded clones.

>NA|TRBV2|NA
ASSAGGPAGGYT
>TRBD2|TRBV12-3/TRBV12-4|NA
ASSLGASYSGRGTDTQY
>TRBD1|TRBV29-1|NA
SVPPRTHGQGTEAF
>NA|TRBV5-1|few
ASSLVAEPSYEQY
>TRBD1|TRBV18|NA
ASSRQGASGYT
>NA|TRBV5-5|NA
ASSSAAGDYGYT
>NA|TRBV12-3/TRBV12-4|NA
ASNFLYNSPLH
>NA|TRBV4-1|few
ASSHYRDGTYEQY
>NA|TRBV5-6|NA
ASSLVGAVIEQY
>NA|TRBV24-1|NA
ATGDSSYEQY
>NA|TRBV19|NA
ASSIQGPGANVLT
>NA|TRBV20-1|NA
SARGGPGTNTEAF
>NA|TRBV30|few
AWRVGRGIDTQY
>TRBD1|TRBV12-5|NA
ASGRDRGGTQY
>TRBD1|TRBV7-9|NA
ASSPDPGQPRH
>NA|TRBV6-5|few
ASSYYALRYTEAF
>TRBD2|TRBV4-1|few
ASAGIAGGTYEQY
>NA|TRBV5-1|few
ASSLVGGTVPPYNEQF
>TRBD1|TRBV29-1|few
SVTGQGFYEQY
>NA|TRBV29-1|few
SVEKPGANVLT
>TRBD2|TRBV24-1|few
ATSDPGTSGRTNTQY
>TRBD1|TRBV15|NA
ATSRSGQGNIQY
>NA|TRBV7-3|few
ASSPDSSYNSPLH
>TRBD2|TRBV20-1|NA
SASPSGGEQF
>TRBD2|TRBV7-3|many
ASSLSGGANEQF
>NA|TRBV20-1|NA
SARLTGSGANVLT
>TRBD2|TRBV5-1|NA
ASRIAGGPDEQY
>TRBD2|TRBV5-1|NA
ASSLPDRGGSSYNEQF
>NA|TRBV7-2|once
ASSLAGALSAYEQY
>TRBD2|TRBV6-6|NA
ASSSLAGGPHEQF
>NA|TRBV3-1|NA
ASSQDSPGDEQF
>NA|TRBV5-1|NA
ASSNSGLQGAQH
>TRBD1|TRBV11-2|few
ASSVQGRGDYGYT
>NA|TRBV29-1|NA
SVPYVGNTEPF
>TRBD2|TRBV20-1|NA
SARGLAGAVYEQY
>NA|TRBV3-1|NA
ASSPHVPGNGYT
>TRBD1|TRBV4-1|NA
ASSQDSWGQGYEQY
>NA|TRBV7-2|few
ASSPLQDTQY
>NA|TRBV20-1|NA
SARDNRDEQY
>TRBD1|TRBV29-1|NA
SVPALQGPNYGYT
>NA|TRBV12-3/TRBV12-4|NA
ASGGLPSYEQY
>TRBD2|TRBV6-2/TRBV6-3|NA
ASTASGIRYERY
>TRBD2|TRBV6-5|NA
ASSYAGLAGRNEQF
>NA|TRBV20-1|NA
SANRGGQETQY
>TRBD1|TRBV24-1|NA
ASAGTGNDQPQH
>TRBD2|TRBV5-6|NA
ASSLRGGGADEQF
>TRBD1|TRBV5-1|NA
ASSFSGGANYGYT
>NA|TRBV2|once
ASSTMRVSGANVLT
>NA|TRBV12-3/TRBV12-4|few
ASSSRPVQETQY
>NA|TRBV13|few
ASRWGRRNEQF
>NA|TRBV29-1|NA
SVDKGASSSYEQY
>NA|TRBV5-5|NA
ASSLTGIYLNQPQH
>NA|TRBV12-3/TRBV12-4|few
ASSLGYGEQY